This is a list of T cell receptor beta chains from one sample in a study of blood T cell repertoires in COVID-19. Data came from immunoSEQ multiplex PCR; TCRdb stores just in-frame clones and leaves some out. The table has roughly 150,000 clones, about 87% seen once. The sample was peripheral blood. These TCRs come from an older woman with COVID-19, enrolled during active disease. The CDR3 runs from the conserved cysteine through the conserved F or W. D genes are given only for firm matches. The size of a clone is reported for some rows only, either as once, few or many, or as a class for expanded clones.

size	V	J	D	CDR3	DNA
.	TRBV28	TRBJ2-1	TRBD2	CASSPPSGGDNEQFF	TGTGCCAGCAGTCCCCCAAGCGGGGGGGACAATGAGCAGTTCTTC
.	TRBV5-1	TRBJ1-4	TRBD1	CASSPGQGNEKLFF	TGCGCCAGCAGCCCGGGACAGGGGAATGAAAAACTGTTTTTT
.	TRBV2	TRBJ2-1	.	CASRGPSRNNEQFF	TGTGCCAGCCGTGGCCCTTCTAGGAACAATGAGCAGTTCTTC
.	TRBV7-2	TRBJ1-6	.	CASSLVGRSHNSPLHF	TGTGCCAGCAGCTTAGTTGGGAGATCACATAATTCACCCCTCCACTTT
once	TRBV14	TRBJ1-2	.	CASSQEGEGSYGYTF	TGTGCCAGCAGCCAAGAAGGGGAGGGGTCCTATGGCTACACCTTC
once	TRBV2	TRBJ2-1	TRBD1	CASSEGTGDYNEQFF	TGTGCCAGCAGTGAAGGGACAGGGGACTACAATGAGCAGTTCTTC
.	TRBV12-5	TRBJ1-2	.	CASGLVPGNYGYTF	TGTGCTAGTGGTTTGGTTCCAGGGAACTATGGCTACACCTTC
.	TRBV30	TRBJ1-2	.	CAWSRRQDYGYTF	TGTGCCTGGAGTAGGAGGCAGGACTATGGCTACACCTTC
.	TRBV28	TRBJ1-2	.	CASRPQSNYGYTF	TGTGCCAGCAGGCCCCAGTCTAACTATGGCTACACCTTC
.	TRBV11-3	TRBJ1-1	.	CASSLFGENTEAFF	TGTGCCAGCAGCTTGTTCGGTGAGAACACTGAAGCTTTCTTT
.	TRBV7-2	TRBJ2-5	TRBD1	CASSLTGARTQETQYF	TGTGCCAGCAGCCTTACAGGGGCGAGGACACAAGAGACCCAGTACTTC
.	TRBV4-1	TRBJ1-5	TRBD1	CASSPGDRGNQPQHF	TGCGCCAGCAGCCCTGGGGACAGGGGCAATCAGCCCCAGCATTTT
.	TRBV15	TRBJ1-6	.	CATSREYSDYNSPLHF	TGTGCCACCAGCAGAGAGTACAGTGATTATAATTCACCCCTCCACTTT
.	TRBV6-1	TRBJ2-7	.	CASSEVAQDEQYF	TGTGCCAGCAGTGAAGTCGCACAGGACGAGCAGTACTTC
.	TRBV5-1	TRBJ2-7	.	CASSPGYEQYF	TGCGCCAGCAGCCCGGGTTACGAGCAGTACTTC
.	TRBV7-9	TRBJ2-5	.	CASSRRTERETQYF	TGTGCCAGCAGCCGACGCACGGAGCGAGAGACCCAGTACTTC
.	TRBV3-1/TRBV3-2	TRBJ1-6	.	CASSRRRYNSPLHF	TGTGCCAGCAGCCGTAGGCGGTATAATTCACCCCTCCACTTT
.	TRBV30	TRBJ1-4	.	CAWSMSSTNEKLFF	TGTGCCTGGAGTATGTCGTCAACTAATGAAAAACTGTTTTTT
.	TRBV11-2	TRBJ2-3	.	CASSLVPSPDTQYF	TGTGCCAGCAGCTTAGTTCCTAGCCCAGATACGCAGTATTTT
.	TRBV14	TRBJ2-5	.	CASSQDYGFKKTQYF	TGTGCCAGCAGCCAAGATTACGGGTTCAAGAAGACCCAGTACTTC
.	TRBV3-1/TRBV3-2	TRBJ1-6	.	CASSQGGGGNSPLHF	TGTGCCAGCAGCCAAGGCGGCGGGGGGAATTCACCCCTCCACTTT
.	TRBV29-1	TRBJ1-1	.	CSVMATQNTEAFF	TGCAGCGTCATGGCGACACAGAACACTGAAGCTTTCTTT
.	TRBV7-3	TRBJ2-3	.	CASSPLGGVWTDTQYF	TGTGCCAGCAGCCCCCTAGGAGGGGTATGGACAGATACGCAGTATTTT
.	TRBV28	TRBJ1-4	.	CASSYRLVATNEKLFF	TGTGCCAGCAGCTACCGACTAGTTGCAACTAATGAAAAACTGTTTTTT
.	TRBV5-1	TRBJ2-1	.	CASSLAGGSPNEQFF	TGCGCCAGCAGCTTGGCCGGAGGCAGCCCGAATGAGCAGTTCTTC
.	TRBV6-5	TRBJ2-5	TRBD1	CASSLQGAGETQYF	TGTGCCAGCAGTTTACAGGGGGCAGGAGAGACCCAGTACTTC
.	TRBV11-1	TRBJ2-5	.	CASSSRRQEETQYF	TGTGCCAGCAGCTCGCGTCGACAGGAAGAGACCCAGTACTTC